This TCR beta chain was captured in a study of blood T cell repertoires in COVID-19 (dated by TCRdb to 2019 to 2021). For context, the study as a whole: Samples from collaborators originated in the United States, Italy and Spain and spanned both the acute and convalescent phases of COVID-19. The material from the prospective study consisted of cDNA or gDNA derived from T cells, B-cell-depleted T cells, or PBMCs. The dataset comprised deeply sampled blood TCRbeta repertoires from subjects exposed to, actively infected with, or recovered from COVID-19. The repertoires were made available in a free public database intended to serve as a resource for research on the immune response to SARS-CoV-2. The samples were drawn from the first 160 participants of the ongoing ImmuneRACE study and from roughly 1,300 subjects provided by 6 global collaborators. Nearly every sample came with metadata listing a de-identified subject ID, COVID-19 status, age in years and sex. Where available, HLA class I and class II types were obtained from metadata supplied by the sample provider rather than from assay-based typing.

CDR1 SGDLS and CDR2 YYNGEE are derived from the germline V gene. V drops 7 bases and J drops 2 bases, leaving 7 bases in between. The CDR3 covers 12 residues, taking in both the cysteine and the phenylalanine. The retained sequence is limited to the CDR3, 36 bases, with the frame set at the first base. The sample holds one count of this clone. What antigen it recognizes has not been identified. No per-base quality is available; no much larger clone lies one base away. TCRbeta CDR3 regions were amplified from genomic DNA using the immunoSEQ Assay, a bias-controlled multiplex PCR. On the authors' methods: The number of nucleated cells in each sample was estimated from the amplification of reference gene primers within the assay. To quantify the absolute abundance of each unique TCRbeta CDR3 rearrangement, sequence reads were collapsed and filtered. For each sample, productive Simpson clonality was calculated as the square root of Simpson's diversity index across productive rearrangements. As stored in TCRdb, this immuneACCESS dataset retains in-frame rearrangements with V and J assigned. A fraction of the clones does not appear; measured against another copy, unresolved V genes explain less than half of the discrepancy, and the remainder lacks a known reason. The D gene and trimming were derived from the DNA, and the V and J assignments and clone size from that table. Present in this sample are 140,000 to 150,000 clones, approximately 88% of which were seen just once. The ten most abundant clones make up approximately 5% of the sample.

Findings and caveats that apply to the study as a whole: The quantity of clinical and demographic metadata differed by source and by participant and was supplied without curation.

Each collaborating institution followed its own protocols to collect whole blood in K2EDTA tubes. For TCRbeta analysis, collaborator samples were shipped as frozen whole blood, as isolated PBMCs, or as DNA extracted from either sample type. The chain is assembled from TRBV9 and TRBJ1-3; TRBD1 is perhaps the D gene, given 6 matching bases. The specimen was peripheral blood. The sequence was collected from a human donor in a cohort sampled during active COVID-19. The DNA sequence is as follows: TGTGCCAGCGGGGGCGCTGGAAACACCATATATTTT. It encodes CASGGAGNTIYF.